A single sample gave rise to the 27 T cell receptor beta chains below, sequenced in a study of breast tumors, draining lymph nodes, adjacent tissues. TCRdb passed the multiplex PCR reads through MiXCR, listing each CDR3 protein once. This table has about 19,000 distinct CDR3 sequences, around two fifths appearing once. Sequencing was carried out using breast tumor tissue. All receptors come from a female donor with breast cancer. Some clones in this sample may be carry-over from other donors' samples.

This clonotype has at least ten counts. The chain joins TRBV11-1 to TRBJ2-1, with D perhaps being TRBD1 or TRBD2 (5 bases each). Germline loops: CDR1 SGHAT, CDR2 FQDESV (reference sequence). Between the trimmed V and J ends, which lost 1 base and 4 bases, there was a span of 17 bases. This CDR3 contains 17 residues. CDR3 sequence: CASSLGWGGDQYNEQFF. As DNA, the CDR3 is TGTGCCAGCAGCTTAGGATGGGGTGGGGACCAGTACAATGAGCAGTTCTTC.

This clonotype was counted ten times or more. This rearrangement joins TRBV5-5 to TRBJ1-5, with D possibly being TRBD1 (5 bases). The CDR3 runs to 15 residues. In germline, CDR1 is SGHKS, CDR2 YYEKEE (reference sequence). Trimming removed 7 bases at V and 8 bases at J, with 22 bases between. CDR3 coding DNA: TGTGCCAGCTCCCTTGGGGGGACGGTCGGGGAGCCCCAGCATTTT. Translated, it gives CASSLGGTVGEPQHF.

This chain links TRBV7-6 with TRBJ2-3; D gene unclear. The CDR3 spans 13 residues. V shed 5 bases and J shed 0 bases, with 6 bases lying between them. Germline lookup yields CDR1 SGHVS and CDR2 FNYEAQ. The DNA for the CDR3 is TGTGCCAGCAGCGTCCCTAGCACAGATACGCAGTATTTT. This gives the protein CASSVPSTDTQYF.

Comment on this clonotype: Germline is not matched at one junction end, which may reflect a read error. This rearrangement joins TRBV7-2 to TRBJ2-1, with TRBD2 as a possible D gene (6 bases). Germline CDR1 is SGHTA and CDR2 is FQGNSA. This CDR3 spans 15 amino acids. CDR3 sequence: CASSLDAAGLNKQFF. The CDR3, as DNA: TGTGCCAGCAGTTTAGATGCAGCGGGCCTCAATAAGCAGTTCTTC.

The chain carries TRBV6-1 and TRBJ2-5; maybe TRBD1 (5 bases). This CDR3 is built from 16 residues. Per germline, CDR1 MNHNS and CDR2 SASEGT. V was shortened by 5 bases and J by 5 bases, with 21 bases between the two germline ends. CDR3 bases: TGTGCCAGCAGTTACGGGTTGTGGCAGGGCCTGGAGACCCAGTACTTC. It translates to CASSYGLWQGLETQYF.

This clonotype was detected ten times or more. The CDR3 nucleotides are TGCGCCAGCAGCCTTCGGACAGATTACAATGAGCAGTTCTTC. It yields the protein CASSLRTDYNEQFF. The rearrangement uses TRBV4-3 and TRBJ2-1; a weak D match, TRBD1 (6 bases). V was cut by 4 bases and J by 4 bases, with 11 bases left in between. Germline CDR1 and CDR2: LGHNA and YSLEER. The CDR3 loop spans 14 amino acids.

The V gene is TRBV20-1, the J gene TRBJ2-3, with TRBD1 as a possible D gene (5 bases). Germline V lookup: CDR1 DFQATT, CDR2 SNEGSKA (reference sequence). V lost 8 bases, J lost 0 bases, and 12 bases lay in between. The CDR3 length is 13 residues. The CDR3 loop is CSSSQGSTDTQYF. The CDR3 nucleotides are TGCAGTTCGTCGCAGGGAAGCACAGATACGCAGTATTTT.

With respect to this clonotype: A single base separates this from a much larger clone, so it may be a read error. The V gene is TRBV6-1, the J gene TRBJ2-3; TRBD1 matches 8 bases. Germline V gene data show CDR1 as MNHNS and CDR2 as SASEGT. This CDR3 is 15 amino acids long. Trimming at V came to 7 bases and at J to 4 bases, leaving 10 bases not matched to a gene. The CDR3 sequence: CASTRDRTSADTQYF. In DNA, the CDR3 is TGTGCCAGCACCCGGGACAGGACCAGCGCAGATACGCAGTATTTT.

This clonotype was detected ten times or more. Being one base from a much bigger clone, this may be a read error. Here the CDR3 omits its conserved ending phenylalanine or tryptophan, so a read error is the likely source. The chain carries TRBV20-1 and TRBJ2-2, with TRBD2 matching over 11 bases. The germline gives CDR1 DFQATT, CDR2 SNEGSKA (reference sequence). Germline trimming cut 6 bases from V and 1 base from J; bases unmatched to any gene: 4. The CDR3 contains 15 residues. The chain's CDR3 is CSARTSGRNTGELFL. CDR3 sequence (DNA): TGCAGTGCCCGAACTAGCGGGAGGAACACCGGGGAGCTGTTTCTT.

This clonotype was counted many times. The chain couples TRBV20-1 to TRBJ2-1; TRBD2 agrees at 8 bases. V trimming: 6 bases; J trimming: 9 bases; junction bases outside the gene matches: 7. Per the germline V gene, CDR1 is DFQATT and CDR2 is SNEGSKA (reference sequence). The CDR3 extends over 12 amino acids. In nucleotides, the CDR3 is TGCAGTGCCCAGGTAGCGGGAATTGAGCAGTTCTTC. Protein sequence: CSAQVAGIEQFF.

This clonotype was picked up many times. A much bigger clone sits one base away, suggesting this may be a read error. This CDR3 is CASSHRDRAHEQYF. In nucleotides, the CDR3 is TGTGCCAGCAGTCACCGGGACAGGGCCCACGAGCAGTACTTC. The rearrangement links TRBV11-2 to TRBJ2-7; TRBD1 agrees at 9 bases. The V gene's germline CDR1 is SGHAT and CDR2 FQNNGV. The CDR3 sequence is 14 residues long. V gave up 6 bases and J gave up 5 bases; unmatched junction bases: 8. Supplemented by reference TRBV11-2 and TRBJ2-7, the full variable domain reads EAGVAQSPRYKIIEKRQSVAFWCNPISGHATLYWYQQILGQGPKLLIQFQNNGVVDDSQLPKDRFSAERLKGVDSTLKIQPAKLEDSAVYLCASSHRDRAHEQYFGPGTRLTVT.

This chain connects TRBV7-2 to TRBJ2-1; 7 positions agree with TRBD2. The CDR3 consists of 12 residues. Germline values: CDR1 SGHTA, CDR2 FQGNSA. Losses at the gene ends were 5 bases for V and 9 bases for J; bases not matched to a gene: 4. The CDR3 sequence is CASSGSGIEQFF. The CDR3, as DNA: TGTGCCAGCAGCGGGAGCGGGATTGAGCAGTTCTTC.

This clonotype was detected ten times or more. J is TRBJ2-1 and V is TRBV20-1; the match to TRBD2 covers 8 bases. The CDR3 contains 16 residues. Germline lookup yields CDR1 DFQATT and CDR2 SNEGSKA (reference sequence). Trimming at V came to 6 bases and at J to 0 bases, leaving 10 bases not matched to a gene. The CDR3: CSARTSSSSSYNEQFF. In DNA, the CDR3 is TGCAGTGCCCGGACTAGCTCGTCGAGCTCCTACAATGAGCAGTTCTTC.

At least ten counts were recorded for this clonotype. The chain uses TRBV28 and TRBJ2-7; 8 nucleotides line up with TRBD2. This CDR3 has 14 amino acids. The germline gives CDR1 MDHEN, CDR2 SYDVKM. J was trimmed by 2 bases and V by 6 bases; bases with no gene match: 6. The CDR3 sequence: CASRGLAGTYEQYF. Here the CDR3 DNA reads TGTGCCAGCAGGGGATTAGCGGGGACCTACGAGCAGTACTTC.

This clonotype was observed many times. This sequence joins TRBV6-1 and TRBJ2-3, with a tentative D call TRBD2 (5 bases). CDR1 is MNHNS and CDR2 is SASEGT in the germline V gene. The CDR3 totals 16 residues. Trimming took off 2 bases at V and 2 bases at J, with 14 bases between the two ends. The CDR3, as DNA: TGTGCCAGCAGTGAACATGTTGCGGGCCTCACAGATACGCAGTATTTT. Its translation: CASSEHVAGLTDTQYF.

This clonotype was counted many times. The chain is built from TRBV6-6 and TRBJ2-3, with 7 bases aligning to TRBD2. Losses at the gene ends were 8 bases for V and 1 base for J; bases not matched to a gene: 6. CDR1 is MNHNY and CDR2 is SVGAGI in the germline V gene (reference sequence). This CDR3 is built from 14 residues. CDR3 DNA: TGTGCCAGCGCCTGGGCGGGGGGCACAGATACGCAGTATTTT. This sequence encodes CASAWAGGTDTQYF.

This clonotype showed up just a few times. This may arise from a read error, as a much more abundant clone is one base away. This chain links TRBV5-1 with TRBJ2-7, with TRBD2 matching 8 bases. Germline V gene data show CDR1 as SGHRS and CDR2 as YFSETQ. This CDR3 has 16 residues. Trimming removed 4 bases from V and 3 bases from J; junction bases left unmatched: 12. The CDR3 DNA sequence: TGCGCCAGCAGCCAGGAGGTACTAGCGGACGGCTACGAGCAGTACTTC. It yields the protein CASSQEVLADGYEQYF.

This clonotype ranks as medium-sized. The genes are TRBV6-5 and TRBJ1-5; D not certain. There are 13 residues in the CDR3. Germline CDR1 reads MNHEY; CDR2 reads SVGAGI. V dropped 5 bases and J dropped 0 bases, with 5 bases sitting between them. The CDR3 nucleotides are TGTGCCAGCAGTCCCTATAGCAATCAGCCCCAGCATTTT. Residues: CASSPYSNQPQHF.

The chain uses TRBV28 and TRBJ1-1; D not resolved. The V gene lost 6 bases and the J gene lost 8 bases, with 13 bases spanning the gap. Per germline, CDR1 MDHEN and CDR2 SYDVKM. This CDR3 contains 12 residues. In nucleotides, the CDR3 is TGTGCCAGCAGGGACTCCGACTTCGAAGCTTTCTTT. Translation: CASRDSDFEAFF.

This clonotype was found many times. V is TRBV24-1 and J is TRBJ2-3; D gene ambiguous. The CDR3 length is 13 residues. The ends were cut back, 5 bases at V and 2 bases at J, with 7 bases in the middle. CDR1 and CDR2 from the germline V gene are KGHDR and SFDVKD. The chain's CDR3 is CATSGFDTDTQYF. The CDR3 DNA sequence: TGTGCCACCAGTGGATTTGACACAGATACGCAGTATTTT.

The chain links TRBV7-9 to TRBJ2-7; the D gene is possibly TRBD1 (6 bases). The CDR3 covers 15 residues. Trimming took off 3 bases at V and 4 bases at J, with 16 bases between the two ends. Germline lookup yields CDR1 SEHNR and CDR2 FQNEAQ (reference sequence). The CDR3 DNA reads TGTGCCAGCAGCTTCCAGACAGGATTTTTGTACGAGCAGTACTTC. It encodes CASSFQTGFLYEQYF.

CDR3 sequence reads: CASSFTGREQYF. The CDR3 DNA follows: TGTGCCAGCAGCTTCACAGGGCGAGAGCAGTACTTC. V is TRBV7-8 and J is TRBJ2-7; the D gene is possibly TRBD1 (6 bases). Germline V gene sequence: CDR1 SGHVS, CDR2 FQNEAQ. The V end was cut by 3 bases, the J end by 7 bases, with 10 bases between. This CDR3 is built from 12 residues.

This clonotype was counted at least ten times. The chain links TRBV27 to TRBJ2-7; D is perhaps TRBD1 (6 bases). V was trimmed by 5 bases and J by 0 bases, leaving 11 bases between them. Germline CDR1 reads MNHEY; CDR2 reads SMNVEV (reference sequence). This CDR3 contains 14 residues. CDR3: CASSGQSSSYEQYF. The DNA of the CDR3 is TGTGCCAGCAGTGGACAGTCTAGCTCCTACGAGCAGTACTTC.

The chain carries TRBV20-1 and TRBJ1-2; 7 nucleotides agree with TRBD1. Germline values: CDR1 DFQATT, CDR2 SNEGSKA (reference sequence). The length of the CDR3 is 13 residues. V lost 0 bases and J lost 8; bases outside the gene matches: 6. For the CDR3, the DNA is TGCAGTGCTAGAGATGGGGACAGTTACGGCTACACCTTC. This sequence encodes CSARDGDSYGYTF.

The V and J genes are TRBV15 and TRBJ2-2; D gene unclear. Germline V gives CDR1 LNHNV, CDR2 YYDKDF (reference sequence). V gave up 1 base and J gave up 6 bases, with 15 bases separating them. This CDR3 has 16 residues. The CDR3 coding sequence is TGTGCCACCAGCAGAGCTGGAACGAATCATCCCGGGGAGCTGTTTTTT. This codes for CATSRAGTNHPGELFF.

The chain is built from TRBV7-9 and TRBJ1-2; D ambiguous. V lost 4 bases to trimming and J lost 6 bases, with 12 bases between them. CDR1 and CDR2 (germline): SEHNR, FQNEAQ (reference sequence). The CDR3 runs 13 residues. CDR3 coding DNA: TGTGCCAGCAGCTGGAGTGTGTCGGATGGCTACACCTTC. It specifies CASSWSVSDGYTF.

This chain connects TRBV20-1 to TRBJ2-3; 13 nucleotides agree with TRBD2. Unmatched junction bases numbered 3, after V lost 5 bases and J lost 4 bases. Germline values: CDR1 DFQATT, CDR2 SNEGSKA (reference sequence). The CDR3 has 14 amino acids. The CDR3 spells CSARTSGGADTQYF. In DNA, the CDR3 is TGCAGTGCTCGGACTAGCGGGGGCGCAGATACGCAGTATTTT.